This TCR beta chain was obtained from a study of blood T cell repertoires in COVID-19. Study context: Collection of acute and convalescent COVID-19 samples took place in the United States, Italy and Spain. The analysed material was cDNA or gDNA that came from T cells, B-cell-depleted T cells, or PBMCs.

V lost 0 bases to trimming and J lost 5 bases, with 11 bases between them. CDR1 and CDR2 (germline): MNHEY, SVGAGI. The CDR3 runs 15 residues. Original processing methods: Reference gene primer amplification gave nucleated cell count estimates. The table came from immunoSEQ multiplex PCR; TCRdb's copy has only in-frame clones and leaves some out. From that table come the V and J calls and clone size; the DNA was used to work out D and trimming. This sample has about 490,000 clones, with approximately 83% found just once. The receptor was isolated from a human donor in a cohort sampled during active COVID-19. The chain combines TRBV6-5 with TRBJ2-1, with D perhaps TRBD1 (6 bases). Sequencing used peripheral blood. In DNA form, the CDR3 reads TGTGCCAGCAGTTACTCGAACAGGGCACACAATGAGCAGTTCTTC. This translates into CASSYSNRAHNEQFF.